A selection of T cell receptor beta chains follows, all from one sample in a study of T cells in Graves' hyperthyroidism and ophthalmopathy. MiXCR, run by TCRdb on the multiplex PCR reads, gives a single entry per CDR3 protein. The table includes 450,000 to 700,000 distinct CDR3 sequences, roughly 50% detected once. The sample was peripheral blood or thyroid tissue (not recorded which). The receptors originated from an adult woman with Graves' disease, either hyperthyroidism or ophthalmopathy (not recorded which). Each CDR3 is given with its conserved first and last residue. Fields, in order: V gene, D gene, J gene, clone size, CDR3 DNA, CDR3 protein. A D gene is named only where the DNA matches it firmly. Some rows have no size entry. The others give once, few or many, or a class for an expanded clone.

>TRBV6-6|-|TRBJ2-5|-
TGTGCCAGCAGTTACAGGGTATCCCAAGAGACCCAGTACTTC
CASSYRVSQETQYF
>TRBV10-3|-|TRBJ1-2|few
TGTGCCATCAGTGAAAGTAGGACCAACTATGGCTACACCTTC
CAISESRTNYGYTF
>TRBV5-1|TRBD2|TRBJ2-5|-
TGCGCCAGCAGCTCGGAGCTTGGGACTAGCGGGGGCCCAAGGAGCTTC
CASSSELGTSGGPRSF
>TRBV2|-|TRBJ1-1|few
TGTGCCAGCAGGCAGGATGTAATCGGAGCTTTCTTT
CASRQDVIGAFF
>TRBV7-2|-|TRBJ2-7|many
TGTGCCAGCAGCTTTAGGATTGGGATTGGGGTCTACGAGCAGTACTTC
CASSFRIGIGVYEQYF
>TRBV11-2|-|TRBJ2-2|many
TGTGCCAGCAGCTTAGTGTGGCGGAGGGGGGCCGGGGAGCTGTTTTTT
CASSLVWRRGAGELFF
>TRBV4-3|-|TRBJ1-2|-
TGCGCCAGCAGCCAAGGGCGGCGGGGGCGAAGTGGCTACACCTTC
CASSQGRRGRSGYTF
>TRBV5-1|-|TRBJ1-3|-
TGCGCCAGCAGCCCTCCGGGGGGAAACAGAAACACCATATATTTT
CASSPPGGNRNTIYF
>TRBV14|TRBD2|TRBJ2-3|-
TGTGCCAGCAGCTTGCGACTAGCGGGCATGTTCGGCACAGATACGCAGTATTTT
CASSLRLAGMFGTDTQYF
>TRBV10-3|TRBD2|TRBJ2-1|-
TGTGCCATCAGTGGGGACTACCAATCTCTCCTACTTAACAATGAGCAGTTCTTC
CAISGDYQSLLLNNEQFF
>TRBV9|-|TRBJ2-5|many
TGTGCCAGCAGCGTAGAAACTTCCCAAGAGACCCAGTACTTC
CASSVETSQETQYF
>TRBV12-3/TRBV12-4|TRBD1|TRBJ1-3|many
TGTGCCAGCAGTACCTCTACAGGGGACACCATATATTTT
CASSTSTGDTIYF
>TRBV25-1|-|TRBJ1-5|few
TGTGCCAGCAGTGATAGGGCCGATCAGCCCCAGCATTTT
CASSDRADQPQHF
>TRBV20-1|-|TRBJ1-2|-
TGCAGTGCTAGGGAGAACAGGGTTGGCTACACCTTC
CSARENRVGYTF
>TRBV7-9|-|TRBJ1-4|-
TGTGCCAGCAGCTTAGTCTCCAGCGGGAATGAAAAACTATTTTTT
CASSLVSSGNEKLFF
>TRBV7-3|TRBD1|TRBJ1-2|-
TGTGCCAGCAGCGCGGGGACAGGGCGGTTCTACACCTTC
CASSAGTGRFYTF
>TRBV7-8|TRBD2|TRBJ2-7|many
TGTGCCAGCAGCTTAGTCCGGGGGGGGGCAGCGGAGCAGTACTTC
CASSLVRGGAAEQYF
>TRBV20-1|-|TRBJ2-7|once
TGCAGTGCTAGGCCCCCCCTAGGAGGGGTAGGCGAGCAGTACTTC
CSARPPLGGVGEQYF
>TRBV6-2/TRBV6-3|-|TRBJ2-7|many
TGTGCCAGCAGTTACTCGAGCGAGCAGTACTTC
CASSYSSEQYF
>TRBV9|-|TRBJ2-6|-
TGTGCCAGCAGCGGTGGGACTCTCGGGGCCAACGTCCTGACTTTC
CASSGGTLGANVLTF
>TRBV11-2|-|TRBJ2-2|-
TGTGCCAGCACCCCCGACAGGACGAACACCGGGGGGCTGTTTTTT
CASTPDRTNTGGLFF
>TRBV5-1|TRBD2|TRBJ2-7|many
TGCGCCAGCAGCTTGGCCCCCCGAGGGGACTACTCTTACGAGCAGTACTTC
CASSLAPRGDYSYEQYF
>TRBV5-1|-|TRBJ1-3|many
TGCGCCAGCAGCTTGTTCCCAGGGGCAACTGGAAACACCATATATTTT
CASSLFPGATGNTIYF
>TRBV6-6|-|TRBJ1-2|once
TGTGCCAGCAGTCACAGGGAGGGGGAGGACTATGGCTACACCTTC
CASSHREGEDYGYTF
>TRBV2|TRBD1|TRBJ1-1|-
TGTGCCAGCACCCAGGGGGCGCAGACTGAAGCTTTCTTT
CASTQGAQTEAFF
>TRBV5-4|TRBD1|TRBJ1-4|many
TGTGCCAGCAGAGGGGACAGTGAAAAACTGTTTTTT
CASRGDSEKLFF
>TRBV14|-|TRBJ2-7|many
TGTGCCAGCAGGCTGCAGCAAGGCTACGAGCAGTACTTC
CASRLQQGYEQYF
>TRBV5-1|-|TRBJ1-3|-
TGCGCCAGCGGGGTCAGGAGCTCTGGAAACACCATATATTTT
CASGVRSSGNTIYF
>TRBV5-1|-|TRBJ2-7|many
TGCGCCAGCAGCGGCACTTCCCGGGACTTCTCTGTGCAGTACTTC
CASSGTSRDFSVQYF
>TRBV10-2|TRBD1|TRBJ1-2|many
TGCGCCAGCAGTGAGGGCCCCCGGGACAGGTCGCTTCCATCCTATGGCTACACCTTC
CASSEGPRDRSLPSYGYTF
>TRBV29-1|TRBD2|TRBJ2-5|-
TGCAGCGTTGTTCGGGGGGTGGAGACCCAGTACTTC
CSVVRGVETQYF
>TRBV10-1|-|TRBJ2-7|-
TGCGCCAGCAGTCGTTTCGGGTTCTACGAGCAGTACTTC
CASSRFGFYEQYF
>TRBV2|-|TRBJ2-7|-
TGTGCCAGCAGTGGAGACAGGGTTGCGGGAGGACCCTACAATGAGCAGTACTTC
CASSGDRVAGGPYNEQYF
>TRBV14|-|TRBJ2-7|-
TGTGCCAGCAGCCAAAGGCCCTACGAGCAGTACTTC
CASSQRPYEQYF
>TRBV10-3|-|TRBJ1-3|-
TGTGCCATCAGCGACCGGGTCGGGAGCACCATATATTTT
CAISDRVGSTIYF
>TRBV25-1|TRBD1|TRBJ1-2|-
TGTGCCAGCAGAAAGGGACAGCCTAACTATGGCTACACCTTC
CASRKGQPNYGYTF
>TRBV9|TRBD1|TRBJ1-2|many
TGTGCCAGCTCTTTAGGACAGGCTTCCTATGGCTACACCTTC
CASSLGQASYGYTF
>TRBV20-1|TRBD1|TRBJ1-2|-
TGCAGTGCTAGATCGACAGGGGGAAACTATGGCTACACCTTC
CSARSTGGNYGYTF
>TRBV9|TRBD1|TRBJ1-1|-
TGTGCCAGCAGCTCAAGGACAGGGGCCGCGAACACTGAAGCTTTCTTT
CASSSRTGAANTEAFF
>TRBV7-9|-|TRBJ1-1|-
TGTGCCAGCAGCCAAGTAACTCAGGGTGAAGCTTTCTTT
CASSQVTQGEAFF